This T cell receptor (beta chain) was captured by sequencing in a study of T cell responses to AZD1222 COVID-19 vaccine. Some second doses came at about 4 weeks and others at about 12 weeks; these were pooled. In regard to this clone: Its target is not known.

Study results and limitations: Breadth and depth of Spike-specific TCRs rose after two AZD1222 doses. The study found vaccine-associated CD4 TCRs spanning spike, dominant at 160-218 and 743-854. The study reported that nearly half of spike-specific TCRs target unmutated variant regions.

The repertoire was sequenced with immunoSEQ multiplex PCR; TCRdb's copy has only in-frame clones and lacks some. The data show approximately 88,000 clones, approximately 90% seen once. This CDR3 is built from 16 residues. Unmatched junction bases numbered 3, after V lost 0 bases and J lost 1 base. Germline V gene sequence: CDR1 SGHNT, CDR2 YYREEE (reference sequence). This chain connects TRBV5-4 to TRBJ2-7; 11 nucleotides match TRBD2. This sequence was found in an adult who received the AZD1222 COVID-19 vaccine. The sample consisted of peripheral blood, taken 28 days after the second AZD1222 dose. The chain's CDR3 is CASSLGGTSGSYEQYF. CDR3 coding DNA: TGTGCCAGCAGCTTGGGAGGGACTAGCGGATCCTACGAGCAGTACTTC.